This T cell receptor beta chain was retrieved from a study of T cells after yellow fever vaccination (dated by TCRdb to the late 2010s). Looking at the study overall: Libraries from fractions with low cell numbers were prepared with the SMART-Seq v4 Ultra Low Input RNA kit. To follow T-cell clones before and after primary and booster YFV17D yellow fever vaccination, bulk TCR alpha and beta repertoires were sequenced over time. Two healthy male donors, one aged 18 to 30 and one aged 30 to 39 years, were included in the cohort. Bulk PBMC replicates and cell subsets were isolated from blood drawn at multiple timepoints before and after both primary and secondary immunization. What the study reported, not specific to this receptor: Compared with the primary T-cell response, the secondary T-cell response was weaker but faster, peaking on day 5 rather than day 15. After the booster, most of the clones that had expanded following primary vaccination were detected again (almost 98% of CD4 and around 90% of CD8), which suggests that memory was broadly maintained. Because abundant contaminating clonotypes from the bulk population could be contained in FACS-sorted repertoires, computational filtering was required. The study included only a couple of donors, which limits how far the findings can be generalized. A small share of clonotypes occurred in both CD4 and CD8 compartments, likely arising from convergent recombination.

Sequencing relied on an Illumina NovaSeq 6000. TCR cDNA was made using 5'RACE template switching, a step that added a universal primer site and unique molecular identifiers. cDNA synthesis was primed from both the TCR alpha and TCR beta constant segments. Library amplification used two PCR steps, and the second PCR step added sample barcodes and sequencing adapters. Sequencing of libraries was done on Illumina HiSeq 2500 (2x100 bp) or NovaSeq (2x150 bp). The paper's processing steps were these. MIGEC handled demultiplexing of reads and collapsing into UMI consensus sequences, while MiXCR performed V(D)J alignment. Vaccine-responding clonotypes were defined with edgeR using replicate PBMC samples, requiring FDR below 0.01 and a log2 fold change above 5 up to day 15. Bulk clonotypes were assigned CD4 or CD8 identity according to which sequenced CD4 or CD8 repertoire held them at higher abundance. The raw public reads went through TCRdb reprocessing: fastp at Q25, MiXCR clone calling, in-frame beta chains kept. When rows share a CDR3 protein, they turn into one entry using the most common DNA and genes. Here the V and J calls rest on TCRdb's processing, not on the authors' analysis. The sample table records about 220,000 distinct CDR3 sequences; roughly 3% of these occur just once. Clones ranked in the top ten supply 2.5% to 3.5% of the sample.

Trimming leaves V shorter by 7 bases and J shorter by 9 bases, with the junction holding 13 bases beyond the gene matches. Measured from the cysteine to the phenylalanine, the CDR3 is 14 residues long. Solely the CDR3 DNA is kept, with 42 bases framed from the first base. With regard to this clonotype: What this receptor recognizes is not known. Base qualities are not recorded, but no much larger clone differs from it by a single base.

The sample's treatment or condition label, decoded: live attenuated yellow fever vaccine strain. A standard Ficoll-Paque protocol was used to isolate PBMCs from peripheral blood. CD4 and CD8 T-cell fractions were isolated with Dynabeads CD4 and CD8 positive selection kits. RNA was extracted with TriZol from bulk PBMCs, CD4 and CD8 fractions, and dextramer-positive and dextramer-negative fractions. The source of this sequence is a man aged 18 to 29 who received the YFV17D yellow fever vaccine. The receptor chain draws on TRBV12-3 or TRBV12-4 and TRBJ2-5, and 8 bases in between align with TRBD2. This sample comprised CD4+ T cells sorted from PBMCs, obtained 10 days after the yellow fever booster vaccination. CDR3 reads: CASTPSQRGMAQYF. The DNA sequence is given as TGTGCCAGCACTCCCAGCCAGCGGGGGATGGCCCAGTACTTC.